This T cell receptor (beta chain) was sequenced during a study of a mutant IDH1 vaccine in newly diagnosed glioma. Germline V gene sequence: CDR1 MNHEY, CDR2 SVGAGI. The CDR3 extends over 15 amino acids. Trimming stripped 3 bases from V and 11 bases from J, with 19 bases between. Time point given: week 5, during vaccination. All doses held 300 ug of mutant IDH1 20-mer peptide, with topical imiquimod. Only in-frame clones appear in the TCRdb table, and some are missing; sequencing was by immunoSEQ multiplex PCR. The sample has about 38,000 clones, around 82% seen once. As to this clone: The antigen remains undetermined.

The source is a man aged 40-49 years with glioma. The J gene is TRBJ1-4, the V gene TRBV6-5; maybe TRBD1 (5 bases). Sequenced material: PBMCs, taken from a glioma patient whose treatment included an IDH1 peptide vaccine. The CDR3 sequence: CASSYDDSGGRKLFF. CDR3 nucleotide sequence: TGTGCCAGCAGTTATGATGATTCGGGGGGGAGGAAACTGTTTTTT.